This TCR beta chain was observed in a study of a mutant IDH1 vaccine in newly diagnosed glioma (dated by TCRdb to about 2021). About the investigation overall: Eight vaccinations were administered to patients in weeks 1, 3, 5, 7, 11, 15, 19 and 23, corresponding to visits V03 through V10. Of the 32 patients who were treated, around 62% were male and roughly 38% were female, and the mean age was around 40 years. Prior to enrollment, standard therapy consisting of radiotherapy alone, temozolomide alone, or radiochemotherapy with temozolomide had been administered to patients, with the combination being received by most patients. Vaccination started 4-6 weeks after radiotherapy alone, or was given together with temozolomide cycles in the groups whose treatment included chemotherapy. For exploratory analyses, 25 treated patients had longitudinal TCRB deep sequencing done wherever samples were available. Peripheral blood samples were drawn at six visits, namely V03 (baseline), V05, V07, V10, V12 and V13.

What the study reported, not specific to this receptor: PBMC samples for TCRB deep sequencing were selected based on availability. The authors stated that sample limitations prevented analyses of patient blood samples from being reproduced. Vaccine-induced immune responses across multiple MHC alleles were detected in 90% to 95% of patients. Pseudoprogression appeared unrelated to alterations in the top peripheral T cell clonotypes detected by TCRB sequencing.

The library relied on the immunoSEQ multiplex PCR assay. Rearranged TCR beta chain sequences were amplified with the hsTCRB Kit following the manufacturer's protocol. TCRB libraries were sequenced on an Illumina MiSeq. In the paper's pipeline: The proprietary platform of the kit vendor was used for demultiplexing, trimming and gene mapping. TCRdb's version of the immuneACCESS table is confined to in-frame rearrangements and falls short of the full clone set. An unresolved V gene accounts for under half of the shortfall where checked; the remainder is of unknown origin. V and J calls and clone size are those listed in that table; D and trimming were worked out from the DNA. The sample table lists roughly 60,000 clones, about 84% of them with a count of one. 3% to 4.5% of the sample belongs to the ten largest clones. According to the germline V gene (reference sequence), CDR1 reads SEHNR and CDR2 reads FQNEAQ. The CDR3 sequence holds 14 residues, the cysteine and phenylalanine included. Just CDR3 DNA is preserved here, 42 bases in frame from base 1.

Reading the label with the study, this specimen's time point is: week 11, during vaccination. Every vaccine dose consisted of 300 ug of a 20-mer mutant IDH1 peptide in Montanide, administered subcutaneously together with topical imiquimod. All donors had newly diagnosed IDH1-mutant astrocytomas of WHO grade 3 or 4 that showed loss of nuclear ATRX. The samples were drawn from NOA16, a multicentre, single-arm, open-label phase I trial in Germany that tested a mutant IDH1 peptide vaccine in humans for the first time. Genomic DNA for TCRB sequencing was extracted from EDTA blood using the DNeasy Blood and Tissue Kit. With respect to this clone: The antigen it recognizes is unknown. No base qualities exist here, and no much larger clone lies one base off it.

Here the sequenced sample was PBMCs, taken from a glioma patient whose treatment included an IDH1 peptide vaccine. The origin of this receptor is a man aged 30 to 45 with glioma. This chain is built from TRBV7-9 and TRBJ2-5, with an unclear D gene assignment. The end of the DNA is better explained by TRBJ2-7, so the J call may be wrong. The CDR3 protein: CASSSSGSPYEQYF. The nucleotide sequence reads as follows: TGTGCCAGCAGTTCCTCCGGGTCCCCGTACGAGCAGTACTTC.